These 29 T cell receptor beta chains originate from one sample sequenced in a study of T cell responses to AZD1222 COVID-19 vaccine. The assay was immunoSEQ multiplex PCR, and TCRdb's table has in-frame clones only and misses some. The data contain about 89,000 clones, about nine tenths of them seen just once; the ten biggest clones take up just over 5.5%. The sample was peripheral blood, taken 28 days after the second AZD1222 dose. The receptors shown here come from an adult who received the AZD1222 COVID-19 vaccine.

Only one count was recorded for this clone. V usage is TRBV3-1 (or the pseudogene TRBV3-2) and J usage is TRBJ1-4, with 8 bases lining up with TRBD1. Germline V gene lookup returns CDR1 LGHDT and CDR2 YNNKEL (reference sequence). The CDR3 has 16 amino acids. V shed 0 bases, J shed 7 bases, and the junction held 7 bases outside the gene matches. The CDR3 sequence: CASSQDGRGRSEKLFF. CDR3 DNA: TGTGCCAGCAGCCAAGATGGCAGGGGGCGAAGTGAAAAACTGTTTTTT.

The chain uses TRBV7-8 and TRBJ1-1; the D is unclear. CDR3 length equals 16 residues. Trimming pared 5 bases from V and 0 bases from J, leaving 16 bases between. CDR1 SGHVS and CDR2 FQNEAQ come from the germline V gene. CDR3 loop: CASSPLVSRMNTEAFF. CDR3 bases: TGTGCCAGCAGCCCCCTCGTGAGCCGCATGAACACTGAAGCTTTCTTT.

This clone has only one observation. The gene calls are TRBV7-3 and TRBJ1-1, with TRBD1 identical over 11 bases. The trim removed 9 bases at V and 5 bases at J, leaving 11 bases unmatched. This CDR3 comprises 15 residues. The germline V gene has CDR1 SGHTA and CDR2 FQGTGA. The CDR3 sequence: CASKASGTGGTEAFF. The DNA for the CDR3 is TGTGCCAGTAAGGCATCCGGGACAGGGGGAACTGAAGCTTTCTTT.

This sequence joins TRBV5-6 and TRBJ1-5, with no clear D. The CDR3 length is 16 residues. Per the germline V gene, CDR1 is SGHDT and CDR2 is YYEEEE. V was clipped by 3 bases and J by 2 bases, with 15 bases between them. CDR3 sequence: CASSSDKGGRNQPQHF. The CDR3 nucleotides read TGTGCCAGCAGCTCGGATAAGGGAGGCCGCAATCAGCCCCAGCATTTT.

This rearrangement joins TRBV27 to TRBJ2-2, with D unclear. Trimming took off 9 bases at V and 0 bases at J, with 2 bases between the two ends. This CDR3 is built from 11 residues. Germline V gives CDR1 MNHEY, CDR2 SMNVEV (reference sequence). CDR3 region: CASTNTGELFF. In nucleotides, the CDR3 is TGTGCCAGTACGAACACCGGGGAGCTGTTTTTT.

The rearrangement joins TRBV21-1 to TRBJ1-2. TRBV21-1 is flagged as a pseudogene. The CDR3 is made up of 18 amino acids. The CDR3 DNA sequence: TGTGCCAGCAGCAAAGAGGGGGGGAAAGGTCCGAGTGCCTTGGGCTACACCTTC. This gives the protein CASSKEGGKGPSALGYTF.

The chain joins TRBV5-5 to TRBJ2-1, with D possibly called TRBD1 or TRBD2 (5 bases each). V lost 1 base, J lost 7 bases, and 15 bases lay in between. The CDR3 is 15 amino acids. Germline V lookup: CDR1 SGHKS, CDR2 YYEKEE (reference sequence). CDR3 sequence: CASSLYGAPGNEQFF. The CDR3 bases are TGTGCCAGCAGCTTGTACGGGGCCCCTGGAAATGAGCAGTTCTTC.

The chain is built from TRBV27 and TRBJ1-1; D gene ambiguous. Germline CDR1 is MNHEY and CDR2 is SMNVEV (reference sequence). The CDR3 has 14 amino acids. V dropped 3 bases and J dropped 2 bases, with 10 bases sitting between them. The CDR3 DNA sequence: TGTGCCAGCAGTTTGGATTGGAGCAACACTGAAGCTTTCTTT. Translation: CASSLDWSNTEAFF.

J is TRBJ2-7 and V is TRBV5-1; TRBD2 might be the D (5 bases). V was cut by 4 bases and J by 3 bases, with 17 bases left in between. The CDR3 totals 15 residues. The germline V gene has CDR1 SGHRS and CDR2 YFSETQ. Written as DNA, the CDR3 is TGCGCCAGCAGCCGGGATGGCGGCGCAAACTACGAGCAGTACTTC. Encoded protein: CASSRDGGANYEQYF. Together with reference TRBV5-1 and TRBJ2-7, the CDR3 gives the full variable domain: KAGVTQTPRYLIKTRGQQVTLSCSPISGHRSVSWYQQTPGQGLQFLFEYFSETQRNKGNFPGRFSGRQFSNSRSEMNVSTLELGDSALYLCASSRDGGANYEQYFGPGTRLTVT.

This chain connects TRBV19 to TRBJ1-1; D not certain. Germline lookup yields CDR1 LNHDA and CDR2 SQIVND (reference sequence). The CDR3 loop spans 16 amino acids. Trimming took off 5 bases at V and 1 base at J, with 17 bases between the two ends. For the CDR3, the DNA is TGTGCCAGTAGTCCGGCCCTCGGTAAAGGGAACACTGAAGCTTTCTTT. Residues: CASSPALGKGNTEAFF.

The CDR3 sequence: CAWSVGQGGDGYTF. CDR3 bases: TGTGCCTGGAGTGTTGGACAGGGGGGGGATGGCTACACCTTC. The chain joins TRBV30 to TRBJ1-2; 10 nucleotides match TRBD1. Germline CDR1 GTSNPN, CDR2 SVGIG (reference sequence). V lost 0 bases, J lost 6 bases, and 4 bases stayed unmatched. The CDR3 is made up of 14 amino acids.

This rearrangement joins TRBV7-3 to TRBJ1-1; the D gene is possibly TRBD1 (5 bases). The germline V gene has CDR1 SGHTA and CDR2 FQGTGA. This CDR3 comprises 15 residues. V was shortened by 0 bases and J by 1 base, with 9 bases between the two germline ends. DNA of the CDR3: TGTGCCAGCAGCTTAACGGGCAGGGAGAACACTGAAGCTTTCTTT. It codes for CASSLTGRENTEAFF.

The V call is TRBV5-4, the J call TRBJ1-6; TRBD1 might be the D (5 bases). The germline V gene encodes CDR1 SGHNT and CDR2 YYREEE (reference sequence). The CDR3 consists of 16 residues. V lost 2 bases, J lost 0 bases, and 9 bases lay in between. The chain's CDR3 is CASSFGGTSYNSPLHF. The CDR3 DNA follows: TGTGCCAGCAGCTTCGGGGGAACCTCCTATAATTCACCCCTCCACTTT.

This sequence joins TRBV5-1 and TRBJ1-1; 7 bases match TRBD1. The germline gives CDR1 SGHRS, CDR2 YFSETQ. J was trimmed by 1 base and V by 4 bases; bases with no gene match: 13. CDR3 length: 17 residues. CDR3 sequence (DNA): TGCGCCAGCAGCGCATTCCCAGGGGGTGAATGGAACACTGAAGCTTTCTTT. It encodes CASSAFPGGEWNTEAFF.

Judged by abundance, this clone is medium-sized (0.01 to 0.1%). The junction does not match germline at one end; this may be a read error. The V call is TRBV27, the J call TRBJ1-5; 7 positions match TRBD1. This CDR3 region has 16 residues. Germline CDR1 is MNHEY and CDR2 is SMNVEV (reference sequence). CDR3 sequence: CASSVSRGAGNQPQHF. The CDR3 DNA sequence: TGTGCCAGCAGTGTATCCAGGGGGGCCGGCAATCAGCCCCAGCATTTT.

This clone was counted once. The V and J genes are TRBV19 and TRBJ1-4; D gene uncertain. V lost 5 bases and J 2 bases, leaving 9 bases between the germline ends. The CDR3 extends over 14 amino acids. Germline CDR1 is LNHDA and CDR2 is SQIVND (reference sequence). CDR3 sequence (DNA): TGTGCCAGTAGTGTCAGTGGGACTAATGAAAAACTGTTTTTT. It translates to CASSVSGTNEKLFF.

The chain combines TRBV7-6 with TRBJ1-1; the D gene is possibly TRBD1 (6 bases). V dropped 2 bases and J dropped 3 bases, with 10 bases sitting between them. The CDR3 is made up of 14 amino acids. The germline V gene encodes CDR1 SGHVS and CDR2 FNYEAQ. The CDR3 bases are TGTGCCAGCAGCTTACAGGGGTCGGACACTGAAGCTTTCTTT. Translating it yields CASSLQGSDTEAFF.

V is TRBV9 and J is TRBJ1-2; 8 nucleotides align to TRBD1. CDR3 length equals 17 residues. Germline V gives CDR1 SGDLS, CDR2 YYNGEE. V gave up 6 bases and J gave up 1 base; unmatched junction bases: 14. CDR3 nucleotide sequence: TGTGCCAGCACCGGAAAGGACAGGGCCGACCTTAACTATGGCTACACCTTC. Amino acids: CASTGKDRADLNYGYTF.

The chain couples TRBV5-6 to TRBJ1-1; the D is unclear. With 4 bases removed from V and 4 bases from J, the gap between germline ends came to 11 bases. This CDR3 is 13 amino acids long. CDR1 and CDR2 from the germline V gene are SGHDT and YYEEEE. The CDR3, as DNA: TGTGCCAGCAGCGATGGGGAAGCCACTGAAGCTTTCTTT. It specifies CASSDGEATEAFF.

This clone was found a few times. The V and J genes are TRBV29-1 and TRBJ1-2; no clear D. V lost 6 bases to trimming and J lost 7 bases, with 18 bases between them. Germline assignment: CDR1 SQVTM and CDR2 ANQGSEA. The CDR3 loop spans 13 amino acids. CDR3: CSVRGSVFFGYTF. DNA for the CDR3: TGCAGCGTACGAGGGTCCGTTTTCTTTGGCTACACCTTC.

The chain carries TRBV19 and TRBJ1-6; D remains unclear. Trimming took 3 bases from V and 15 from J, leaving 12 bases between them. The CDR3 totals 12 residues. The germline V gene has CDR1 LNHDA and CDR2 SQIVND (reference sequence). As DNA, the CDR3 is TGTGCCAGTAGTATTGCCGGTACTTTCCTCCACTTT. This gives the protein CASSIAGTFLHF. Combining the CDR3 with reference TRBV19 and TRBJ1-6 gives the whole variable domain DGGITQSPKYLFRKEGQNVTLSCEQNLNHDAMYWYRQDPGQGLRLIYYSQIVNDFQKGDIAEGYSVSREKKESFPLTVTSAQKNPTAFYLCASSIAGTFLHFGNGTRLTVT.

CDR3 DNA sequence: TGTGCCAGCGGAGACAGGGGCGTTGGCTACACCTTC. Its protein is CASGDRGVGYTF. This chain connects TRBV9 to TRBJ1-2, with 8 nucleotides matching TRBD1. The length of the CDR3 is 12 residues. The V segment lost 7 bases and the J segment 7 bases; nucleotides outside the gene matches: 6. Per germline, CDR1 SGDLS and CDR2 YYNGEE.

This clone appeared a few times. The chain is built from TRBV12-5 and TRBJ1-6; D is unresolved. The CDR3 spans 15 residues. The germline CDR1 and CDR2 sequences are LGHNT and FRNRAP. V lost 5 bases to trimming and J lost 3 bases, with 11 bases between them. CDR3 in amino acids: CASGPPEGYNSPLHF. The CDR3 nucleotides read TGTGCTAGTGGTCCCCCCGAGGGCTATAATTCACCCCTCCACTTT.

The chain has TRBV6-5 and TRBJ2-7, with 9 bases lining up with TRBD1. V shed 6 bases and J 6 bases; nucleotides not matched to a gene: 9. This CDR3 spans 14 amino acids. Germline V gene sequence: CDR1 MNHEY, CDR2 SVGAGI. CDR3 residues: CASRPRDRVGEQYF. The CDR3 DNA reads as TGTGCCAGCAGGCCACGGGACAGGGTAGGCGAGCAGTACTTC.

The chain joins TRBV12-5 to TRBJ2-2; 10 nucleotides match TRBD2. J was trimmed by 1 base and V by 6 bases; bases with no gene match: 20. The CDR3 runs 21 residues. Germline V gene sequence: CDR1 LGHNT, CDR2 FRNRAP. CDR3 in DNA: TGTGCTAGTGGGAATTATAGAGGAGGACTAGCGGACCTCTTGAACACCGGGGAGCTGTTTTTT. Translation: CASGNYRGGLADLLNTGELFF.

The genes are TRBV2 and TRBJ1-1, with D perhaps TRBD1 (5 bases). Germline loops: CDR1 SNHLY, CDR2 FYNNEI. Trimming pared 2 bases from V and 3 bases from J, leaving 10 bases between. This CDR3 is built from 14 residues. The DNA for the CDR3 is TGTGCCAGCAGTGAATACAGGTCGTACACTGAAGCTTTCTTT. It is translated as CASSEYRSYTEAFF. The entire variable domain, with the rest obtained from reference TRBV2 and TRBJ1-1, is as follows: EPEVTQTPSHQVTQMGQEVILRCVPISNHLYFYWYRQILGQKVEFLVSFYNNEISEKSEIFDDQFSVERPDGSNFTLKIRSTKLEDSAMYFCASSEYRSYTEAFFGQGTRLTVV.

This clone occurred once. The chain joins TRBV9 to TRBJ1-2; 12 bases align to TRBD1. V was clipped by 3 bases and J by 7 bases; unmatched bases: 4. The CDR3 runs 14 residues. CDR1 and CDR2 (germline): SGDLS, YYNGEE. The CDR3 DNA is TGTGCCAGCAGCGGGGGACAGGGGGCGGTTGGCTACACCTTC. Translating gives CASSGGQGAVGYTF. The variable domain in full, completed from reference TRBV9 and TRBJ1-2, reads DSGVTQTPKHLITATGQRVTLRCSPRSGDLSVYWYQQSLDQGLQFLIQYYNGEERAKGNILERFSAQQFPDLHSELNLSSLELGDSALYFCASSGGQGAVGYTFGSGTRLTVV.

V usage is TRBV5-5 and J usage is TRBJ1-1, with D possibly matching TRBD1 (6 bases). The ends were cut back, 5 bases at V and 0 bases at J, with 8 bases in the middle. The germline gives CDR1 SGHKS, CDR2 YYEKEE (reference sequence). This CDR3 spans 13 amino acids. This chain's CDR3 is CASRGHLNTEAFF. Written as DNA, the CDR3 is TGTGCCAGCAGGGGACATTTGAACACTGAAGCTTTCTTT.

This chain links TRBV3-1 (or the pseudogene TRBV3-2) with TRBJ1-5; 11 bases line up with TRBD1. The CDR3 spans 15 residues. Per germline, CDR1 LGHDT and CDR2 YNNKEL (reference sequence). The V segment lost 4 bases and the J segment 2 bases; nucleotides outside the gene matches: 1. Here the CDR3 DNA reads TGTGCCAGCAGCCGGGGACAGGGGGGCAATCAGCCCCAGCATTTT. It encodes CASSRGQGGNQPQHF.